This T cell receptor beta chain was found in a study of blood T cell repertoires in COVID-19. Data came from immunoSEQ multiplex PCR; TCRdb stores just in-frame clones and leaves some out. Of a few hundred thousand clones in the sample, over 85% were seen once. CDR1 is LNHNV and CDR2 is YYDKDF in the germline V gene (reference sequence). V was trimmed by 0 bases and J by 8 bases, leaving 10 bases between them. CDR3 length equals 13 residues. This clonotype originated in a young man with COVID-19, enrolled during active disease. The chain combines TRBV15 with TRBJ1-2, with D perhaps matching TRBD1 (6 bases). The sequenced sample was peripheral blood. DNA for the CDR3: TGTGCCACCAGCAGAGACAGGGGCGAGGGCTACACCTTC. This encodes CATSRDRGEGYTF.